This T cell receptor beta chain came from a study of cytomegalovirus exposure and HLA in healthy donors. The assay was immunoSEQ multiplex PCR, and TCRdb's table has in-frame clones only and misses some. Of around 400,000 clones listed, 86% are singletons. The CDR3 length is 13 residues. V lost 4 bases and J lost 9, with 13 bases in between. CDR1 and CDR2 from the germline V gene are SNHLY and FYNNEI. Sequencing was carried out using PBMCs. J is TRBJ1-5 and V is TRBV2; tentative D call: TRBD1 (6 bases). The TCR sequence derives from a woman aged 18-30 years in good health and CMV-seronegative. CDR3 protein: CASSVSKGVPQHF. The CDR3 DNA sequence: TGTGCCAGCAGTGTTTCGAAGGGGGTGCCCCAGCATTTT.